The clone carrying this TCR beta chain came up a few times. The sample originates from a study of T cells in Graves' hyperthyroidism and ophthalmopathy. RNA transcripts provided the source from which TCR beta CDR3 regions were amplified. The study used the HTBI primer set for a first-round RT-PCR of the TCR CDR3. TCRdb reprocessed the multiplex PCR reads via MiXCR and lists one record per CDR3 protein. The sample gives 550,000 to 600,000 distinct CDR3 sequences, 16% of which show up once; 18% is in the top ten. CDR3 length: 16 amino acids. Germline assignment: CDR1 MDHEN and CDR2 SYDVKM. V dropped 1 base and J dropped 1 base, with 14 bases sitting between them.

Input material: blood. The chain is built from TRBV28 and TRBJ2-7, with D tentatively TRBD2 (6 bases). This receptor was taken from a woman younger than 30 with Graves' hyperthyroidism. The CDR3 DNA sequence: TGTGCCAGCAGTTTATCGGGAGCGGGTCGTTCCTACGAGCAGTACTTC. It codes for CASSLSGAGRSYEQYF.